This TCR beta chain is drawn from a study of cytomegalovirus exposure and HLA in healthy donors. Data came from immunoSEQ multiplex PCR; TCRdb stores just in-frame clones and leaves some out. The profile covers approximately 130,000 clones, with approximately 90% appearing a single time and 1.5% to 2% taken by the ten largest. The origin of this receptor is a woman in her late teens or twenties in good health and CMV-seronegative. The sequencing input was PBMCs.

CDR3 coding DNA: TGCGCCAGCGACAACGCTAGCGGTTCCTACGAGCAGTACTTC. Its protein product is CASDNASGSYEQYF. The chain employs TRBV23-1 and TRBJ2-7; 7 bases match TRBD2. TRBV23-1 is treated as an ORF (open reading frame) with a function not yet certain. V lost 8 bases and J lost 1; bases outside the gene matches: 8. This CDR3 is built from 14 residues.